This TCR beta chain originates from a study of T cells in localized non-small cell lung cancer. CDR1 is DFQATT and CDR2 is SNEGSKA in the germline V gene (reference sequence). The CDR3 consists of 11 residues. Produced via immunoSEQ multiplex PCR; TCRdb's table is partial and in-frame only. The table has over 10,000 clones, around four fifths seen once. Note on this clone: Antigen: not known.

Findings and caveats of the study: Higher T cell density in the blood was associated with longer overall survival, whereas higher adjacent-lung clonality associated with shorter survival. Uninvolved adjacent lung had higher T cell clonality than tumor and all other tissues. Sequence data derive from only one tumor region, so heterogeneity remains possible. For the top 100 tumor clones, a median about 50 also appeared in adjacent lung.

This TCR was recovered from a male donor at least 60 years old with stage I lung adenocarcinoma. Sequenced here: peripheral blood, sampled before any cancer treatment. The chain carries TRBV20-1 and TRBJ2-7; possible D gene TRBD1, 5 bases. CDR3 nucleotide sequence: TGCAGGAGCGACAGTACCTACGAGCAGTACTTC. Translating it yields CRSDSTYEQYF.